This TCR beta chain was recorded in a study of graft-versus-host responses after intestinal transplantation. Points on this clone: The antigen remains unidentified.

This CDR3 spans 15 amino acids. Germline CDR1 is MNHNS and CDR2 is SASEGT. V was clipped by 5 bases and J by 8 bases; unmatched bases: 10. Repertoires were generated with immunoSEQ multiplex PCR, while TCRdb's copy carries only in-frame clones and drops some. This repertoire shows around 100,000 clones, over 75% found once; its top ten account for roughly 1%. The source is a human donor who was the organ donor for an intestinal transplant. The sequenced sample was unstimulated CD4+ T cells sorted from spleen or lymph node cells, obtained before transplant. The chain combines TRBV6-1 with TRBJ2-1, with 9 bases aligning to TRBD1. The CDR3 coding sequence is TGTGCCAGCAGTCCCCGGGACAGGGAAGGGGATGAGCAGTTCTTC. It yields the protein CASSPRDREGDEQFF.